This TCR beta chain was recorded in a study of blood T cells in healthy people across ages. Study-wide points: The study found more naive CD4+ cells and higher diversity in long-lived than aged donors. Leaving the PBMCs unsorted stopped any conclusive comparison of naive versus antigen-experienced cells. Older age went with lower TCR beta diversity per million T cells, in a roughly linear way.

A note on this clonotype: Its antigen is still unknown.

Primed by a sample-barcoded 5' primer and a J-beta primer mix, a second PCR proceeded for roughly 7 to 12 cycles. Each cDNA molecule, via a template-switch adaptor with 12 random nucleotides, was tagged. TCRdb reprocessed the 5' RACE reads via MiXCR and lists one record per CDR3 protein. In the table there are some 1.4 million distinct CDR3 sequences, approximately 42% of which are singletons. The ends were cut back, 1 base at V and 5 bases at J, with 14 bases in the middle. This CDR3 is built from 15 residues. Germline V gives CDR1 LNHNV, CDR2 YYDKDF (reference sequence). This sequence originates from a woman between 18 and 30 years old in good health. The specimen sequenced was blood. The V call is TRBV15, the J call TRBJ2-5; no clear D. This chain's CDR3 is CATSRGDSTTETQYF. The CDR3 DNA is TGTGCCACCAGCAGAGGTGACTCGACGACGGAGACCCAGTACTTC.